The clone carrying this T cell receptor (beta chain) was detected a few times. Its target is unknown. The sample is drawn from a study of post-analysis software for immune sequencing data. Findings and caveats of the study: Controls showed lower frequencies than patients for five TRBV segments, and TRBV5-6, TRBV5-1 and TRBV20-1 were among these. When compared against controls, multiple sclerosis patients showed significantly lower normalized Chao1 diversity.

CDR1 and CDR2 from the germline V gene are SGHRS and YFSETQ. Trimming removed 0 bases from V and 7 bases from J, with 10 bases in between. The CDR3 loop spans 13 amino acids. Built from TCR beta cDNA, the libraries had unique molecular identifiers in them. When about 1 to 11 million T cells were used, they gave some 520,000 cDNA molecules. One entry per CDR3 protein, called by TCRdb with MiXCR from the PCR reads. The repertoire holds approximately 730,000 distinct CDR3 sequences, with 25% to 30% as singletons. The chain joins TRBV5-1 to TRBJ1-2; D is unresolved. Sequenced sample: blood. This clonotype originated in a girl aged 5-17 years with multiple sclerosis. This CDR3 is CASSLVLQAGYTF. CDR3 nucleotides: TGCGCCAGCAGCTTGGTATTGCAGGCTGGCTACACCTTC.